These 25 T cell receptor beta chains share one sample of origin, sequenced in a study of regulatory T cells in long-lasting Graves disease. Sequencing libraries for TCR beta were prepared with iRepertoire HTBI primers and Arm-PCR of CDR3 regions. TCRdb re-derived calls from the multiplex PCR reads in MiXCR, one entry per CDR3 protein. Of approximately 540,000 distinct CDR3 sequences detected, around 12% appear once; the ten largest clones hold almost 9%. Time point specified: newly diagnosed GD, antithyroid drugs for less than 3 months. There was RNA extracted from PBMCs, and the TCR library was made from it. The same sample was also studied in work on T cells in Graves' hyperthyroidism and ophthalmopathy.

Sample: peripheral blood mononuclear cells (PBMCs), taken at new diagnosis, from a patient treated with antithyroid drugs. These receptors came from a woman aged 25 to 39 with Graves disease.

This clonotype was seen a handful of times. Here the CDR3 DNA reads TGTGCCAGCAGCCAACAGGTCTCTAGGCAAGAGACCCAGTACTTC. Its translation: CASSQQVSRQETQYF. The gene calls are TRBV3-1 and TRBJ2-5, with D unclear. CDR1 LGHDT and CDR2 YNNKEL come from the germline V gene (reference sequence). CDR3 length equals 15 residues. The V gene lost 2 bases and the J gene lost 2 bases, with 12 bases spanning the gap.

Of note for this clonotype: Since a much larger clone is just one base distant, this may be a read error. This sequence joins TRBV19 and TRBJ1-4, with a tentative D call TRBD1 (5 bases). This CDR3 is 15 amino acids long. V lost 1 base to trimming and J lost 7 bases, with 13 bases between them. CDR1 and CDR2 (germline): LNHDA, SQIVND (reference sequence). CDR3 amino acids: CASSIAGGGGEKLFF. CDR3 nucleotide sequence: TGTGCCAGTAGTATAGCCGGGGGAGGCGGTGAAAAACTGTTTTTT.

This clonotype was counted ten times or more. V and J are TRBV5-1 and TRBJ2-7, with D possibly matching TRBD1 (6 bases). Germline V gene data show CDR1 as SGHRS and CDR2 as YFSETQ. CDR3 length: 15 residues. The V end lost 0 bases, the J end lost 0 bases, and 10 bases lay between the germline ends. CDR3 protein: CASSLEGTYSYEQYF. For the CDR3, the DNA is TGCGCCAGCAGCTTGGAGGGGACATACTCCTACGAGCAGTACTTC.

Details on this clonotype: A read error may be the cause here, since a much bigger clone is one base away. The CDR3 carries no conserved terminal phenylalanine or tryptophan, so it likely arises from a read error. The DNA is omitted, as the CDR3 cannot be located on it reliably, and the CDR3 follows TCRdb's listing. V and J are TRBV20-1 and TRBJ2-1; no DNA check was done on the table's D call, TRBD2. The CDR3 region is 12 residues in length, termini included. Germline V gene data show CDR1 as DFQATT and CDR2 as SNEGSKA (reference sequence). The CDR3 sequence: CSASNRGRAPFL.

The chain links TRBV19 to TRBJ2-7; 8 nucleotides match TRBD1. The CDR3 runs 15 residues. V lost 5 bases, J lost 3 bases, and 9 bases stayed unmatched. Germline-derived CDR1 and CDR2 are LNHDA and SQIVND (reference sequence). CDR3 coding DNA: TGTGCCAGTAGTGCCACCCGGGACAGGTTCTACGAGCAGTACTTC. Protein: CASSATRDRFYEQYF.

On this clonotype itself: Just one base apart from a much larger clone, this may be a read error. The V call is TRBV11-3, the J call TRBJ1-4, with a possible D match to TRBD1 (5 bases). The germline gives CDR1 SGHNT, CDR2 YENEEA. The CDR3 has 15 residues. DNA for the CDR3: TGTGCCAGCAGCTTATACGGGACGCCCGGAGAAAGACTGTTTTTT. This codes for CASSLYGTPGERLFF.

This clonotype turned up a few times. The V and J genes are TRBV20-1 and TRBJ2-2; 8 bases are a match to TRBD2. Per germline, CDR1 DFQATT and CDR2 SNEGSKA (reference sequence). Trimming cost V 0 bases and J 4 bases; bases outside gene matches: 7. The CDR3 extends over 16 amino acids. The CDR3 sequence is CSAREGTRGGTGELFF. CDR3 DNA: TGCAGTGCTAGAGAGGGGACTAGGGGTGGCACCGGGGAGCTGTTTTTT.

To note about this clonotype: It differs at one base from a far larger clone, so likely a read error. The V gene is TRBV11-3, the J gene TRBJ2-3; a weak D match, TRBD2 (6 bases). The assigned J gene may be wrong: the sequence end matches TRBJ2-5 better. This CDR3 spans 16 amino acids. Per germline, CDR1 SGHNT and CDR2 YENEEA. The CDR3 region is CAGSPHWTMRSAAQYF. The CDR3, as DNA: TGTGCCGGCAGCCCCCACTGGACTATGCGTTCGGCGGCCCAGTACTTC.

This clonotype was picked up many times. This chain uses TRBV7-2 with TRBJ2-3; D possibly corresponds to TRBD2 (6 bases). Trimming removed 5 bases at V and 2 bases at J, with 17 bases between. The germline CDR1 and CDR2 sequences are SGHTA and FQGNSA. The CDR3 runs 16 residues. The CDR3 region has the DNA TGTGCCAGCAGCCATAGAGCTCGGGGGACCACAGATACGCAGTATTTT. Protein: CASSHRARGTTDTQYF. Based on the CDR3 plus reference TRBV7-2 and TRBJ2-3, the full variable domain is GAGVSQSPSNKVTEKGKDVELRCDPISGHTALYWYRQSLGQGLEFLIYFQGNSAPDKSGLPSDRFSAERTGGSVSTLTIQRTQQEDSAVYLCASSHRARGTTDTQYFGPGTRLTVL.

This clonotype was observed a handful of times. J is TRBJ2-5 and V is TRBV15; 7 bases align to TRBD2. J was trimmed by 7 bases and V by 1 base; bases with no gene match: 6. CDR1 is LNHNV and CDR2 is YYDKDF in the germline V gene (reference sequence). CDR3 size: 14 residues. This CDR3 is CATSRVSGKRTQYF. DNA for the CDR3: TGTGCCACCAGCAGAGTCAGCGGGAAGAGGACCCAGTACTTC.

This clonotype was recorded many times. Here the CDR3 reads CATSREGPPDTQYF. CDR3 in DNA: TGTGCCACCAGCAGAGAGGGTCCACCAGATACGCAGTATTTT. The chain links TRBV15 to TRBJ2-3; D is unresolved. V was shortened by 0 bases and J by 4 bases, with 8 bases between the two germline ends. The CDR3 has 14 amino acids. Germline assignment: CDR1 LNHNV and CDR2 YYDKDF (reference sequence).

This clonotype was counted only a few times. Possible read error: a much larger clone is one base away. The J gene is TRBJ2-1, the V gene TRBV28; 7 bases line up with TRBD2. The CDR3 consists of 13 residues. V lost 7 bases to trimming and J lost 6 bases; unmatched junction nucleotides: 6. CDR1 is MDHEN and CDR2 is SYDVKM in the germline V gene. The CDR3 DNA reads TGTGCCAGCAACGATGGACTAGGCAATGAGCAGTTCTTC. This sequence encodes CASNDGLGNEQFF.

This chain connects TRBV4-1 to TRBJ2-7; TRBD2 matches at 8 bases. After removal of 3 bases from V and 5 bases from J, the junction contained 12 bases not matched to a gene. The germline V gene encodes CDR1 MGHRA and CDR2 YSYEKL. The CDR3 is 16 amino acids. The CDR3 reads CASSHTGAGVSNEQYF. The DNA of the CDR3 is TGCGCCAGCAGCCACACGGGAGCGGGAGTTAGCAACGAGCAGTACTTC.

This clonotype was seen repeatedly, ten times or more. V usage is TRBV2 and J usage is TRBJ2-1; 9 nucleotides line up with TRBD2. The V segment lost 6 bases and the J segment 5 bases; nucleotides outside the gene matches: 8. Germline V gives CDR1 SNHLY, CDR2 FYNNEI. The CDR3 has 15 amino acids. For the CDR3, the DNA is TGTGCCAGCAGGCGGACCGGGACTAGCCACAATGAGCAGTTCTTC. It codes for CASRRTGTSHNEQFF.

This clonotype was detected many times. The CDR3 is CASKTGPNEKLFF. DNA of the CDR3: TGTGCCAGCAAGACAGGCCCCAATGAAAAACTGTTTTTT. The gene calls are TRBV12-3 or TRBV12-4 and TRBJ1-4, with D maybe TRBD1 (6 bases). Trimming removed 7 bases from V and 5 bases from J, with 11 bases in between. The CDR3 extends over 13 amino acids.

The rearrangement joins TRBV27 to TRBJ1-1, with D possibly being TRBD1 (5 bases). The CDR3 sequence is 13 residues long. Trimming pared 10 bases from V and 2 bases from J, leaving 14 bases between. The germline gives CDR1 MNHEY, CDR2 SMNVEV (reference sequence). CDR3 sequence: CATRRQPNTEAFF. CDR3 nucleotides: TGTGCCACCAGGAGACAGCCCAACACTGAAGCTTTCTTT.

In this sample, this clonotype turned up many times. V and J are TRBV2 and TRBJ1-4, with TRBD1 matching 7 bases. The CDR3 runs 13 residues. Germline assignment: CDR1 SNHLY and CDR2 FYNNEI. Trimming cost V 7 bases and J 7 bases; bases outside gene matches: 6. CDR3 bases: TGTGCCAGCAATCGACAGGGACGTGAAAAACTGTTTTTT. Its translation is CASNRQGREKLFF.

Concerning this clonotype itself: This likely came from a read error, as a far larger clone is one base away. The rearrangement uses TRBV2 and TRBJ2-1, with no clear D. The CDR3 loop spans 15 amino acids. Germline CDR1 SNHLY, CDR2 FYNNEI. The CDR3 nucleotides are TGTGCCACCCTGCCGGGTCCAAGCTCCTACAGTGAGCAGTTCTTC. Translation: CATLPGPSSYSEQFF.

This clonotype was seen only a few times. Because the CDR3 is missing its conserved closing phenylalanine or tryptophan, this is likely a read error. The chain employs TRBV27 and TRBJ2-7; 7 positions agree with TRBD1. The junction had 4 bases not matched to a gene; V was cut back by 5 bases and J by 6 bases. CDR1 MNHEY and CDR2 SMNVEV come from the germline V gene (reference sequence). This CDR3 contains 12 residues. The CDR3 loop reads CASSEQGSEQYL. CDR3 sequence (DNA): TGTGCCAGCAGTGAACAGGGGAGCGAGCAGTACCTC.

This clonotype was counted many times. The chain carries TRBV12-3 or TRBV12-4 and TRBJ2-1, with D possibly matching TRBD2 (5 bases). This CDR3 is 15 amino acids long. V was shortened by 5 bases and J by 9 bases, with 20 bases between the two germline ends. Here the CDR3 reads CASSPRRGPAGEQFF. The CDR3 DNA follows: TGTGCCAGCAGTCCTCGTAGAGGCCCTGCGGGTGAGCAGTTCTTC.

This clonotype has a handful of counts. This sequence may be a read error, since a much larger clone differs from it by one base. The genes are TRBV12-3 or TRBV12-4 and TRBJ2-5, with TRBD2 matching over 8 bases. The CDR3 sequence is 16 residues long. Here the CDR3 reads CASSLGGSGTQETQHF. CDR3 in DNA: TGTGCCAGCAGTTTGGGCGGTAGCGGGACCCAAGAGACCCAGCACTTC.

The chain employs TRBV28 and TRBJ1-3, with unresolved D. The CDR3 has 13 amino acids. Germline values: CDR1 MDHEN, CDR2 SYDVKM. The V gene lost 7 bases and the J gene lost 4 bases, with 11 bases spanning the gap. The CDR3 here is CASNQVPGNTIYF. CDR3 sequence (DNA): TGTGCCAGCAACCAGGTCCCGGGAAACACCATATATTTT.

This clonotype was recorded at least ten times. CDR3 sequence: CASSLYLPNEQFF. CDR3 in DNA: TGTGCCAGCAGCTTATACTTACCCAATGAGCAGTTCTTC. The J gene is TRBJ2-1, the V gene TRBV11-3; D gene unclear. This CDR3 has 13 amino acids. Germline-derived CDR1 and CDR2 are SGHNT and YENEEA. Trimming took off 2 bases at V and 6 bases at J, with 8 bases between the two ends.

The sample holds many counts of this clonotype. The chain recombines TRBV7-3 with TRBJ1-1; D not resolved. With 5 bases removed from V and 3 bases from J, the gap between germline ends came to 10 bases. The CDR3 runs to 13 residues. Germline lookup yields CDR1 SGHTA and CDR2 FQGTGA. CDR3 in amino acids: CASSLAEYTEAFF. The CDR3 DNA reads TGTGCCAGCAGCCTAGCAGAATACACTGAAGCTTTCTTT. Combining the CDR3 with reference TRBV7-3 and TRBJ1-1 gives the whole variable domain GAGVSQTPSNKVTEKGKYVELRCDPISGHTALYWYRQSLGQGPEFLIYFQGTGAADDSGLPNDRFFAVRPEGSVSTLKIQRTERGDSAVYLCASSLAEYTEAFFGQGTRLTVV.

The rearrangement joins TRBV6-2 or TRBV6-3 to TRBJ2-4, with D possibly being TRBD1 (5 bases). The CDR3 length is 14 residues. Germline V gene sequence: CDR1 MNHEY, CDR2 SVGEGT. The V end lost 8 bases, the J end lost 0 bases, and 11 bases lay between the germline ends. The CDR3, as DNA: TGTGCCAGCTCTGACAGTCTAGCCAAAAACATTCAGTACTTC. Residues: CASSDSLAKNIQYF.